This T cell receptor beta chain was captured by sequencing in a study of blood T cell repertoires in COVID-19. Study details: The United States, Italy and Spain provided the acute and convalescent COVID-19 samples.

The authors' processing: Nucleated cell counts were estimated from reference gene primer amplification. The method was immunoSEQ multiplex PCR; TCRdb's version includes in-frame clones alone and lacks a portion of them. V, J and clone size were drawn from that table, and D and trimming were deduced from the DNA. The repertoire holds under 250,000 clones, with 75% to 85% as singletons. The V end lost 2 bases, the J end lost 3 bases, and 15 bases lay between the germline ends. There are 16 residues in the CDR3. From germline, CDR1 is KGHSH and CDR2 LQKENI. The chain is built from TRBV18 and TRBJ2-3, with D uncertain. This clonotype was sampled from a man aged 45-65 years with active or convalescent COVID-19. Sequencing was done on a sample of peripheral blood. CDR3 amino acids: CASSPSMRGATDTQYF. CDR3 nucleotides: TGTGCCAGCTCACCATCTATGAGAGGCGCGACAGATACGCAGTATTTT. Full variable domain (missing parts from reference TRBV18 and TRBJ2-3): NAGVMQNPRHLVRRRGQEARLRCSPMKGHSHVYWYRQLPEEGLKFMVYLQKENIIDESGMPKERFSAEFPKEGPSILRIQQVVRGDSAAYFCASSPSMRGATDTQYFGPGTRLTVL.